This entry lists 8 T cell receptor beta chains sequenced from one sample in a study of T cells in Graves' hyperthyroidism and ophthalmopathy. From RNA transcripts, TCR beta CDR3 regions were amplified. RT-PCR in the first round (using the HTBI primer set) targeted the TCR CDR3. Each CDR3 protein is one row after TCRdb ran MiXCR on the multiplex PCR reads. This table has about 640,000 distinct CDR3 sequences, more than 12% appearing once. The sequenced sample was blood. The source of these receptors is a woman between 50 and 59 years old with Graves' ophthalmopathy.

The table lists this clonotype with many counts. V is TRBV11-1 and J is TRBJ2-7, with a weak D call TRBD1 (5 bases). The length of the CDR3 is 15 residues. With 5 bases removed from V and 0 bases from J, the gap between germline ends came to 14 bases. CDR1 and CDR2 (germline): SGHAT, FQDESV (reference sequence). DNA of the CDR3: TGTGCCAGCAGCCGATACAGGACCAGCTCCTACGAGCAGTACTTC. Its protein product is CASSRYRTSSYEQYF.

The sample holds a few counts of this clonotype. The chain employs TRBV27 and TRBJ2-7, with 8 bases lining up with TRBD1. Per the germline V gene, CDR1 is MNHEY and CDR2 is SMNVEV (reference sequence). The length of the CDR3 is 14 residues. Germline trimming cut 8 bases from V and 3 bases from J; bases unmatched to any gene: 9. The CDR3 protein is CASHPGQVDYEQYF. CDR3 coding DNA: TGTGCCAGCCACCCGGGACAGGTTGACTACGAGCAGTACTTC.

This chain links TRBV29-1 with TRBJ1-2; the D is unclear. The CDR3 is 16 amino acids. Between the trimmed V and J ends, which lost 3 bases and 4 bases, there was a span of 21 bases. Germline-derived CDR1 and CDR2 are SQVTM and ANQGSEA. CDR3 residues: CSVEIPREDGPYGYTF. The CDR3 coding sequence is TGCAGCGTTGAGATCCCGCGAGAGGATGGGCCCTATGGCTACACCTTC.

This clonotype was detected only a few times. The J gene is TRBJ2-7, the V gene TRBV10-3; perhaps TRBD1 as D (6 bases). CDR3 size: 13 residues. Trimming removed 10 bases from V and 3 bases from J, with 16 bases in between. Per the germline V gene, CDR1 is ENHRY and CDR2 is SYGVKD. CDR3 sequence (DNA): TGTGCCACGAACCGGGACACCCTCTACGAGCAGTACTTC. It encodes CATNRDTLYEQYF.

Concerning this clonotype: Given a much more abundant clone one base away, this may be a read error. This chain links TRBV11-1 with TRBJ2-1; weak D call: TRBD2 (5 bases). The CDR3 runs 13 residues. From germline, CDR1 is SGHAT and CDR2 FQDESV (reference sequence). The V and J ends lost 6 bases and 9 bases respectively, with 15 bases between them. The CDR3 DNA reads TGTGCCAGCAGATCCCCTAGCAAGAGTGAGCAGTTCTTC. Amino acids: CASRSPSKSEQFF. The full variable domain, in which reference TRBV11-1 and TRBJ2-1 provide the parts outside the CDR3, is EAEVAQSPRYKITEKSQAVAFWCDPISGHATLYWYRQILGQGPELLVQFQDESVVDDSQLPKDRFSAERLKGVDSTLKIQPAELGDSAMYLCASRSPSKSEQFFGPGTRLTVL.

This clonotype was picked up a small number of times. The V call is TRBV15, the J call TRBJ1-2; 7 bases agree with TRBD1. After removal of 0 bases from V and 14 bases from J, the junction contained 9 bases not matched to a gene. CDR1 LNHNV and CDR2 YYDKDF come from the germline V gene (reference sequence). The CDR3 contains 13 residues. This CDR3 is CATSRDYQGVETF. DNA for the CDR3: TGTGCCACCAGCAGAGATTACCAGGGGGTGGAAACCTTC. Variable domain in full (rest from reference TRBV15 and TRBJ1-2): DAMVIQNPRYQVTQFGKPVTLSCSQTLNHNVMYWYQQKSSQAPKLLFHYYDKDFNNEADTPDNFQSRRPNTSFCFLDIRSPGLGDTAMYLCATSRDYQGVETFGSGTRLTVV.

This clonotype was found many times. The genes are TRBV7-9 and TRBJ2-1; 9 bases are shared with TRBD2. The CDR3 runs 14 residues. Germline V CDR1 and CDR2: SEHNR, FQNEAQ (reference sequence). Trimming at V came to 3 bases and at J to 9 bases, leaving 6 bases not matched to a gene. The CDR3 region is CASSFILAGSEQFF. DNA of the CDR3: TGTGCCAGCAGCTTTATCCTAGCGGGAAGTGAGCAGTTCTTC.

Only a few counts were recorded for this clonotype. V is TRBV19 and J is TRBJ2-1; D is possibly TRBD2 (6 bases). There are 15 residues in the CDR3. CDR1 and CDR2 (germline): LNHDA, SQIVND (reference sequence). The germline V and J ends were trimmed by 1 base and 2 bases, with 9 bases remaining between them. The CDR3 spells CASSIGRGTYNEQFF. CDR3 in DNA: TGTGCCAGTAGTATAGGGAGGGGAACCTACAATGAGCAGTTCTTC.